This T cell receptor (beta chain) comes out of a study of blood T cell repertoires in COVID-19. Study overall: Samples of COVID-19 (acute and convalescent) were obtained from the United States, Italy and Spain. The analysed material was cDNA or gDNA that came from T cells, B-cell-depleted T cells, or PBMCs.

The CDR3 runs 14 residues. Germline V gives CDR1 SEHNR, CDR2 FQNEAQ (reference sequence). Trimming left V 3 bases short and J 0 bases short, with 8 bases between. Participant age was roughly 18 to 90 years, and participants resided in fewer than 25 US areas. What the recovered Cohort 3 donors had was two negative PCRs, clearance, or symptom resolution. The protocol was immunoSEQ multiplex PCR, while the TCRdb copy is restricted to in-frame clones and leaves out a portion. The data contain 350,000 to 450,000 clones, 80% to 90% of them singletons. What was sequenced was PBMCs or T cells enriched from blood (not recorded which). The source is a man aged 25-45 years who had recovered from COVID-19. The chain combines TRBV7-9 with TRBJ1-1, with D uncertain. The CDR3 sequence is CASSFNNMNTEAFF. CDR3 nucleotides: TGTGCCAGCAGCTTTAACAACATGAACACTGAAGCTTTCTTT.